This TCR beta chain was captured in a study of cytomegalovirus exposure and HLA in healthy donors. The study ran its PCR with 60 Vbeta and 13 Jbeta primers. Clones were read by immunoSEQ multiplex PCR, and TCRdb kept only the in-frame ones, dropping some. In total, the table holds 100,000 to 150,000 clones. Comments on this clone: Its target is not known.

The CDR3 runs 15 residues. The V end was cut by 3 bases, the J end by 5 bases, with 13 bases between. CDR1 is LGHNA and CDR2 is YNFKEQ in the germline V gene. Regarding the study as a whole: It is likely that the observed cluster of highly shared sequence variants was a sequencing artifact. Reports indicate that TCR beta sequences accurately predicted the HLA-A and HLA-B alleles of most subjects. Reports credit the classifier with highly specific, highly sensitive diagnosis of cytomegalovirus status.

Sequencing input: PBMCs. This receptor was obtained from a man in his forties or fifties in good health and CMV-seronegative. The rearrangement uses TRBV4-2 and TRBJ2-2, with a tentative D call TRBD2 (5 bases). The CDR3 nucleotides read TGTGCCAGCAGCCAGCGGGCAGGTGTGACCGGGGAGCTGTTTTTT. As protein: CASSQRAGVTGELFF.